Below are 32 T cell receptor beta chains sequenced from a single sample in a study of a mutant IDH1 vaccine in newly diagnosed glioma. These receptors' antigens are unknown. Time point noted: week 23, last vaccination. Doses of 300 ug of mutant IDH1 20-mer peptide were given with topical imiquimod. TCRdb keeps only in-frame clones here, not all; method: immunoSEQ multiplex PCR. The table records about 54,000 clones, roughly 80% of them present only once. The input for sequencing was PBMCs, taken from a glioma patient whose treatment included an IDH1 peptide vaccine. Source of these receptors: a man aged 40-55 years with glioma.

This chain joins TRBV7-6 and TRBJ1-1; D is undetermined. The germline V gene has CDR1 SGHVS and CDR2 FNYEAQ. The V end was cut by 4 bases, the J end by 1 base, with 7 bases between. The CDR3 runs to 13 residues. CDR3 amino acids: CASSSQENTEAFF. CDR3 coding DNA: TGTGCCAGCAGCTCTCAGGAGAACACTGAAGCTTTCTTT. The variable domain in full, with the rest retrieved from reference TRBV7-6 and TRBJ1-1, is GAGVSQSPRYKVTKRGQDVALRCDPISGHVSLYWYRQALGQGPEFLTYFNYEAQQDKSGLPNDRFSAERPEGSISTLTIQRTEQRDSAMYRCASSSQENTEAFFGQGTRLTVV.

This rearrangement joins TRBV5-6 to TRBJ1-5; weak D call: TRBD1 (6 bases). The CDR3 has 15 amino acids. V gave up 1 base and J gave up 3 bases, with 11 bases separating them. Germline loops: CDR1 SGHDT, CDR2 YYEEEE. CDR3 nucleotide sequence: TGTGCCAGCAGCTTGCGATCAGGGGTCAATCAGCCCCAGCATTTT. This codes for CASSLRSGVNQPQHF. The variable domain in full, completed from reference TRBV5-6 and TRBJ1-5, reads DAGVTQSPTHLIKTRGQQVTLRCSPKSGHDTVSWYQQALGQGPQFIFQYYEEEERQRGNFPDRFSGHQFPNYSSELNVNALLLGDSALYLCASSLRSGVNQPQHFGDGTRLSIL.

This chain joins TRBV7-9 and TRBJ2-5, with a weak D call TRBD2 (6 bases). The germline gives CDR1 SEHNR, CDR2 FQNEAQ (reference sequence). Trimming stripped 4 bases from V and 3 bases from J, with 12 bases between. The CDR3 spans 14 residues. In DNA form, the CDR3 reads TGTGCCAGCAGCTCCATGACGGGAGAAGAGACCCAGTACTTC. This gives the protein CASSSMTGEETQYF.

The chain links TRBV6-6 to TRBJ1-1; 10 nucleotides align to TRBD1. This CDR3 is 15 amino acids long. CDR1 and CDR2 (germline): MNHNY, SVGAGI (reference sequence). After removal of 6 bases from V and 1 base from J, the junction contained 5 bases not matched to a gene. CDR3: CASRGTGDGNTEAFF. Here the CDR3 DNA reads TGTGCCAGCAGGGGGACAGGGGATGGGAACACTGAAGCTTTCTTT.

The chain employs TRBV15 and TRBJ1-1; 11 bases match TRBD1. The germline CDR1 and CDR2 sequences are LNHNV and YYDKDF (reference sequence). This CDR3 spans 15 amino acids. After removal of 2 bases from V and 5 bases from J, the junction contained 4 bases not matched to a gene. The chain's CDR3 is CATSRRDRGNTEAFF. The CDR3 DNA sequence: TGTGCCACCAGCAGACGGGACAGGGGGAATACTGAAGCTTTCTTT. The complete variable domain, with remaining parts taken from reference TRBV15 and TRBJ1-1, reads DAMVIQNPRYQVTQFGKPVTLSCSQTLNHNVMYWYQQKSSQAPKLLFHYYDKDFNNEADTPDNFQSRRPNTSFCFLDIRSPGLGDTAMYLCATSRRDRGNTEAFFGQGTRLTVV.

This chain links TRBV6-6 with TRBJ2-2; 10 nucleotides agree with TRBD1. Germline CDR1 reads MNHNY; CDR2 reads SVGAGI (reference sequence). The V gene end was trimmed by 7 bases and the J gene end by 1 base; junction bases not matched to a gene: 6. The CDR3 consists of 16 residues. The CDR3 nucleotides are TGTGCCAGCAACGCCCGGGACAGGGGGAACACCGGGGAGCTGTTTTTT. Protein product: CASNARDRGNTGELFF.

The DNA of the CDR3 is TGTGCCAGCAGTGAAGTTCTGGGGTACGGAAACACCATATATTTT. Protein: CASSEVLGYGNTIYF. The genes are TRBV6-1 and TRBJ1-3; D is undetermined. V lost 1 base and J lost 4, with 11 bases in between. The CDR3 is 15 residues long. Germline V gene sequence: CDR1 MNHNS, CDR2 SASEGT.

This chain joins TRBV20-1 and TRBJ2-5; D unresolved. CDR1 and CDR2 from the germline V gene are DFQATT and SNEGSKA (reference sequence). V lost 6 bases and J lost 4, with 6 bases in between. This CDR3 contains 10 residues. The CDR3 coding sequence is TGCAGTGCGCTTGGAGAGACCCAGTACTTC. Translation: CSALGETQYF.

The rearrangement links TRBV2 to TRBJ1-1; D unresolved. Trimming stripped 7 bases from V and 1 base from J, with 13 bases between. Germline assignment: CDR1 SNHLY and CDR2 FYNNEI. The CDR3 is 14 residues long. The CDR3 loop is CASTAGTKNTEAFF. CDR3 coding DNA: TGTGCCAGCACAGCAGGAACCAAGAACACTGAAGCTTTCTTT.

On this clone itself: The germline gene is not matched at one end of the junction; a read error may be the cause. The gene calls are TRBV9 and TRBJ2-3; D is perhaps TRBD2 (5 bases). Germline values: CDR1 SGDLS, CDR2 YYNGEE. The CDR3 is made up of 13 amino acids. The CDR3 sequence: CASSVASTDTQYF. The CDR3 DNA follows: TGTGCCAGCAGCGTAGCTAGCACCGATACGCAGTATTTT.

This clone showed up just a few times. The rearrangement links TRBV5-4 to TRBJ2-7, with 10 bases matching TRBD1. Germline-derived CDR1 and CDR2 are SGHNT and YYREEE (reference sequence). This CDR3 comprises 12 residues. V trimming: 2 bases; J trimming: 9 bases; junction bases outside the gene matches: 2. The CDR3 protein is CASSFRDRGQYF. The CDR3 bases are TGTGCCAGCAGCTTCCGGGACAGGGGGCAGTACTTC. Filled out from reference TRBV5-4 and TRBJ2-7, the complete variable domain reads ETGVTQSPTHLIKTRGQQVTLRCSSQSGHNTVSWYQQALGQGPQFIFQYYREEENGRGNFPPRFSGLQFPNYSSELNVNALELDDSALYLCASSFRDRGQYFGPGTRLTVT.

The CDR3 DNA reads as TGTGCCAGCAGCGTAGCTAGCCTAGCGGGGGCCATTAACAATGAGCAGTTCTTC. It codes for CASSVASLAGAINNEQFF. The J gene is TRBJ2-1, the V gene TRBV9, with 10 bases identical to TRBD2. Trimming cost V 0 bases and J 5 bases; bases outside gene matches: 11. Germline V gene lookup returns CDR1 SGDLS and CDR2 YYNGEE. This CDR3 is 18 amino acids long. Full variable domain (remainder filled in from reference TRBV9 and TRBJ2-1): DSGVTQTPKHLITATGQRVTLRCSPRSGDLSVYWYQQSLDQGLQFLIQYYNGEERAKGNILERFSAQQFPDLHSELNLSSLELGDSALYFCASSVASLAGAINNEQFFGPGTRLTVL.

The chain is built from TRBV5-1 and TRBJ1-4; a possible D gene is TRBD1 (6 bases). V gave up 1 base and J gave up 7 bases, with 14 bases separating them. Germline V gene sequence: CDR1 SGHRS, CDR2 YFSETQ. The CDR3 sequence is 15 residues long. The CDR3 DNA follows: TGCGCCAGCAGCTTGATGGGACACACCGTTGAAAAACTGTTTTTT. Amino acid sequence: CASSLMGHTVEKLFF.

V usage is TRBV7-2 and J usage is TRBJ2-2, with TRBD1 as a possible D gene (6 bases). The CDR3 has 17 residues. The V end lost 5 bases, the J end lost 0 bases, and 16 bases lay between the germline ends. CDR1 and CDR2 from the germline V gene are SGHTA and FQGNSA. The CDR3 loop reads CASSPGWGTPNTGELFF. The CDR3, as DNA: TGTGCCAGCAGCCCCGGATGGGGGACACCGAACACCGGGGAGCTGTTTTTT.

The chain joins TRBV11-3 to TRBJ1-6; TRBD1 aligns across 9 bases. Germline V CDR1 and CDR2: SGHNT, YENEEA. CDR3 size: 15 residues. J lost 6 bases, V lost 5 bases, and 5 bases had no gene match. The CDR3 spells CASSRGQGSNSPLHF. The CDR3 coding sequence is TGTGCCAGCAGCCGCGGACAGGGGTCTAATTCACCCCTCCACTTT.

V usage is TRBV5-1 and J usage is TRBJ1-2; D gene unclear. Germline assignment: CDR1 SGHRS and CDR2 YFSETQ. The V end was cut by 3 bases, the J end by 2 bases, with 11 bases between. The CDR3 totals 14 residues. CDR3 coding DNA: TGCGCCAGCAGCTCCTCCCTGGGGAACTATGGCTACACCTTC. Protein sequence: CASSSSLGNYGYTF.

This clone came up a few times. The J gene is TRBJ2-5, the V gene TRBV7-6; 8 nucleotides align to TRBD2. CDR3 length equals 15 residues. V lost 3 bases, J lost 0 bases, and 3 bases stayed unmatched. Germline V gives CDR1 SGHVS, CDR2 FNYEAQ. CDR3 amino acids: CASSLASGYQETQYF. The CDR3 DNA reads TGTGCCAGCAGCTTGGCTAGCGGGTACCAAGAGACCCAGTACTTC. Drawing the rest from reference TRBV7-6 and TRBJ2-5, the complete variable domain is GAGVSQSPRYKVTKRGQDVALRCDPISGHVSLYWYRQALGQGPEFLTYFNYEAQQDKSGLPNDRFSAERPEGSISTLTIQRTEQRDSAMYRCASSLASGYQETQYFGPGTRLLVL.

The rearrangement uses TRBV19 and TRBJ2-1; tentatively, D is TRBD2 (6 bases). The CDR3 runs to 13 residues. Trimming pared 5 bases from V and 8 bases from J, leaving 13 bases between. Germline lookup yields CDR1 LNHDA and CDR2 SQIVND (reference sequence). The CDR3 sequence is CASSDVWGDEQFF. The CDR3 nucleotides read TGTGCCAGTAGTGACGTCTGGGGGGATGAGCAGTTCTTC.

This sequence joins TRBV29-1 and TRBJ2-5, with TRBD1 as a possible D gene (6 bases). This CDR3 has 14 amino acids. Trimming took 4 bases from V and 5 from J, leaving 17 bases between them. Germline V gene sequence: CDR1 SQVTM, CDR2 ANQGSEA. The CDR3 DNA is TGCAGCGTTGTCATGGGGGCAGAGTATGAGACCCAGTACTTC. Protein sequence: CSVVMGAEYETQYF.

V gene TRBV7-9 combines with J gene TRBJ2-2; D possibly corresponds to TRBD1 (5 bases). Germline CDR1 is SEHNR and CDR2 is FQNEAQ (reference sequence). The CDR3 totals 15 residues. V lost 5 bases and J lost 8, with 18 bases in between. The CDR3 nucleotides read TGTGCCAGCAGCCCCCGGCAGGGTACGACGGGGGAGCTGTTTTTT. Its translation is CASSPRQGTTGELFF.

This clone was picked up many times. V is TRBV27 and J is TRBJ2-7; possibly TRBD2 for D (5 bases). The CDR3 has 14 amino acids. V lost 6 bases and J lost 4, with 16 bases in between. CDR1 is MNHEY, CDR2 SMNVEV, per germline (reference sequence). The CDR3 loop is CASSRLAFPYEQYF. The CDR3 nucleotides are TGTGCCAGCAGCCGTCTAGCTTTCCCTTACGAGCAGTACTTC.

V is TRBV6-5 and J is TRBJ2-7; 11 nucleotides match TRBD1. Germline V gene sequence: CDR1 MNHEY, CDR2 SVGAGI. There are 15 residues in the CDR3. The V and J ends lost 6 bases and 2 bases, in that order; junction bases with no gene match: 6. As DNA, the CDR3 is TGTGCCAGCAGCCTCGGGACAGGGGGAGCCTACGAGCAGTACTTC. Protein product: CASSLGTGGAYEQYF.

The chain uses TRBV27 and TRBJ2-5, with D perhaps TRBD2 (6 bases). The V and J ends lost 4 bases and 8 bases respectively, with 11 bases between them. The germline V gene has CDR1 MNHEY and CDR2 SMNVEV (reference sequence). The CDR3 has 12 residues. CDR3 sequence (DNA): TGTGCCAGCAGTTCGCGACTAGGAACCCAGTACTTC. Translated: CASSSRLGTQYF.

The count of this clone is one. This sequence joins TRBV30 and TRBJ2-5; tentatively, D is TRBD2 (5 bases). The CDR3 consists of 12 residues. In germline, CDR1 is GTSNPN, CDR2 SVGIG (reference sequence). V lost 1 base, J lost 3 bases, and 6 bases lay in between. The CDR3 DNA is TGTGCCTGGAGTGCGACTAAAGAGACCCAGTACTTC. Translated, it gives CAWSATKETQYF.

The V gene is TRBV9, the J gene TRBJ2-5; 7 nucleotides align to TRBD1. V lost 0 bases and J lost 5; bases outside the gene matches: 10. From germline, CDR1 is SGDLS and CDR2 YYNGEE. The CDR3 totals 16 residues. This CDR3 reads CASSVGRTGAVETQYF. The CDR3 coding sequence is TGTGCCAGCAGCGTAGGGAGAACAGGGGCGGTGGAGACCCAGTACTTC.

The chain is built from TRBV19 and TRBJ1-5, with D tentatively TRBD1 (5 bases). The CDR3 length is 16 residues. V was trimmed by 3 bases and J by 7 bases, leaving 19 bases between them. CDR1 LNHDA and CDR2 SQIVND come from the germline V gene (reference sequence). The CDR3 sequence is CASSIHARVVRQPQHF. The CDR3 coding sequence is TGTGCCAGTAGTATCCATGCCAGGGTCGTTCGGCAGCCCCAGCATTTT.

The chain uses TRBV2 and TRBJ2-1, with 10 bases fitting TRBD1. This CDR3 region has 12 residues. Germline V gene data show CDR1 as SNHLY and CDR2 as FYNNEI. Unmatched junction bases numbered 3, after V lost 1 base and J lost 15 bases. The CDR3 here is CASSEVTGGLFF. In nucleotides, the CDR3 is TGTGCCAGCAGTGAAGTGACAGGGGGCTTGTTCTTC. The full variable domain, in which reference TRBV2 and TRBJ2-1 provide the parts outside the CDR3, is EPEVTQTPSHQVTQMGQEVILRCVPISNHLYFYWYRQILGQKVEFLVSFYNNEISEKSEIFDDQFSVERPDGSNFTLKIRSTKLEDSAMYFCASSEVTGGLFFGPGTRLTVL.

The genes are TRBV5-8 and TRBJ1-1; D is ambiguous. V shed 4 bases and J shed 3 bases, with 4 bases lying between them. CDR3 length: 11 amino acids. CDR1 and CDR2 (germline): SGHTS, YDEGEE. CDR3 in DNA: TGTGCCAGCAGCCTGTACACTGAAGCTTTCTTT. Amino acid sequence: CASSLYTEAFF. The full variable domain, with the rest looked up from reference TRBV5-8 and TRBJ1-1, is EAGVTQSPTHLIKTRGQQATLRCSPISGHTSVYWYQQALGLGLQFLLWYDEGEERNRGNFPPRFSGRQFPNYSSELNVNALELEDSALYLCASSLYTEAFFGQGTRLTVV.

The table lists this clone with a few counts. The chain carries TRBV6-6 and TRBJ1-1, with D perhaps TRBD1 (6 bases). V lost 6 bases and J 11 bases, leaving 16 bases between the germline ends. Germline-derived CDR1 and CDR2 are MNHNY and SVGAGI (reference sequence). The CDR3 length is 12 residues. In DNA, the CDR3 is TGTGCCAGCAGCCGGGACACCGAGGGTGCTTTCTTT. Amino acid sequence: CASSRDTEGAFF.

This rearrangement joins TRBV18 to TRBJ1-5; no reliable D call. Trimming removed 4 bases at V and 1 base at J, with 5 bases between. The CDR3 contains 13 residues. Germline V lookup: CDR1 KGHSH, CDR2 LQKENI. In nucleotides, the CDR3 is TGTGCCAGCTCACGAGAGAGCAATCAGCCCCAGCATTTT. Protein: CASSRESNQPQHF. Full variable domain (remainder filled in from reference TRBV18 and TRBJ1-5): NAGVMQNPRHLVRRRGQEARLRCSPMKGHSHVYWYRQLPEEGLKFMVYLQKENIIDESGMPKERFSAEFPKEGPSILRIQQVVRGDSAAYFCASSRESNQPQHFGDGTRLSIL.

Relative to its sample, this clone is large. The chain carries TRBV29-1 and TRBJ1-1, with D possibly TRBD1 on 6 matching bases. The CDR3 consists of 12 residues. CDR1 SQVTM and CDR2 ANQGSEA come from the germline V gene. The ends were cut back, 7 bases at V and 3 bases at J, with 12 bases in the middle. CDR3: CSANPGDTEAFF. The CDR3 DNA follows: TGCAGCGCCAACCCAGGGGACACTGAAGCTTTCTTT.

The chain links TRBV20-1 to TRBJ2-5; the D is unclear. CDR1 is DFQATT, CDR2 SNEGSKA, per germline (reference sequence). Trimming took 5 bases from V and 1 from J, leaving 2 bases between them. The CDR3 sequence is 10 residues long. The CDR3 nucleotides read TGCAGTGCTGTCCAAGAGACCCAGTACTTC. Its translation is CSAVQETQYF.